This T cell receptor beta chain was observed in a study of control samples from healthy donors and cancer patients. The method was immunoSEQ multiplex PCR; TCRdb's version includes in-frame clones alone and lacks a portion of them. The sample has about 42,000 clones; over 65% are singletons. This sequence originates from a man aged 55 to 70 in good health. The specimen sequenced was blood.

The CDR3 sequence is CAISESGQGGHQPQHF. CDR3 in DNA: TGTGCCATCAGTGAGTCGGGACAGGGCGGGCATCAGCCCCAGCATTTT. The chain links TRBV10-3 to TRBJ1-5; 9 nucleotides line up with TRBD1. The germline CDR1 and CDR2 sequences are ENHRY and SYGVKD. V was pared by 0 bases and J by 5 bases, with 5 bases of the junction left unmatched. The CDR3 contains 16 residues.